Following are 10 T cell receptor beta chains from one sample sequenced in a study of T cells in Graves' hyperthyroidism and ophthalmopathy. Regions amplified from RNA transcripts were the TCR beta CDR3 regions. The HTBI set primed first-round TCR CDR3 RT-PCR. TCRdb recomputed calls from the multiplex PCR reads with MiXCR, one row per CDR3 protein. The sample has 600,000 to 650,000 distinct CDR3 sequences; under 20% are singletons. Sequenced: blood. The receptors here all came from a woman aged 25 to 39 with Graves' hyperthyroidism.

This clonotype was counted many times. The chain combines TRBV5-1 with TRBJ2-7; no definite D call. The CDR3 is made up of 13 amino acids. V lost 5 bases, J lost 6 bases, and 15 bases lay in between. CDR1 is SGHRS, CDR2 YFSETQ, per germline. CDR3 amino acids: CASRRVLNSEQYF. The CDR3 DNA is TGCGCCAGCAGACGAGTGCTTAATAGCGAGCAGTACTTC.

V is TRBV20-1 and J is TRBJ1-5, with unresolved D. Germline lookup yields CDR1 DFQATT and CDR2 SNEGSKA (reference sequence). CDR3 length equals 15 residues. Deletions cut 2 bases from V and 7 bases from J, with 18 bases between. CDR3 amino acids: CSARNVEPPNQPQHF. For the CDR3, the DNA is TGCAGTGCTAGAAACGTTGAACCACCCAACCAGCCCCAGCATTTT.

This clonotype was counted a few times. The chain recombines TRBV7-8 with TRBJ2-7; the D gene could be TRBD1 or TRBD2 (5 bases each). The V and J ends lost 5 bases and 6 bases respectively, with 17 bases between them. The length of the CDR3 is 14 residues. CDR1 SGHVS and CDR2 FQNEAQ come from the germline V gene. The CDR3 region is CASSLRDGAAEQYF. CDR3 nucleotide sequence: TGTGCCAGCAGCCTTCGGGACGGGGCAGCCGAGCAGTACTTC. The whole variable domain, filled in from reference TRBV7-8 and TRBJ2-7, reads GAGVSQSPRYKVAKRGQDVALRCDPISGHVSLFWYQQALGQGPEFLTYFQNEAQLDKSGLPSDRFFAERPEGSVSTLKIQRTQQEDSAVYLCASSLRDGAAEQYFGPGTRLTVT.

This clonotype was seen many times. The chain carries TRBV2 and TRBJ2-4, with 7 positions matching TRBD1. The CDR3 is 12 residues long. Germline trimming cut 4 bases from V and 8 bases from J; bases unmatched to any gene: 2. Germline assignment: CDR1 SNHLY and CDR2 FYNNEI. DNA for the CDR3: TGTGCCAGCAGTGGGACAGGTGACATTCAGTACTTC. It yields the protein CASSGTGDIQYF.

At least ten counts were recorded for this clonotype. V gene TRBV28 combines with J gene TRBJ1-2; 8 positions agree with TRBD1. CDR3 length: 14 amino acids. Germline V gives CDR1 MDHEN, CDR2 SYDVKM. Trimming removed 3 bases from V and 6 bases from J; junction bases left unmatched: 6. The CDR3 is CASSFLSGGHGYTF. DNA of the CDR3: TGTGCCAGCAGTTTCCTTTCAGGGGGCCATGGCTACACCTTC.

This sequence joins TRBV5-5 and TRBJ1-3; TRBD1 agrees at 8 bases. The length of the CDR3 is 16 residues. Trimming at V came to 4 bases and at J to 4 bases, leaving 10 bases not matched to a gene. Germline V gene sequence: CDR1 SGHKS, CDR2 YYEKEE (reference sequence). CDR3 sequence: CASSAQTGVVGNTIYF. DNA of the CDR3: TGTGCCAGCAGCGCGCAGACAGGGGTAGTAGGAAACACCATATATTTT.

This clonotype was counted a few times. V and J are TRBV6-5 and TRBJ2-7; 7 nucleotides agree with TRBD1. Germline trimming cut 0 bases from V and 5 bases from J; bases unmatched to any gene: 4. This CDR3 has 14 amino acids. Germline V gene lookup returns CDR1 MNHEY and CDR2 SVGAGI. In DNA, the CDR3 is TGTGCCAGCAGTTACTCAGACAGGGTCCACGAGCAGTACTTC. Its translation: CASSYSDRVHEQYF.

This clonotype was seen only a few times. Being one base from a much bigger clone, this may be a read error. The chain recombines TRBV9 with TRBJ2-1; D perhaps matches TRBD2 (6 bases). Germline V CDR1 and CDR2: SGDLS, YYNGEE. The V and J ends lost 3 bases and 0 bases respectively, with 7 bases between them. The CDR3 runs to 14 residues. The CDR3 sequence: CASSGLGSYNEQFF. The DNA for the CDR3 is TGTGCCAGCAGCGGACTAGGCTCCTACAATGAGCAGTTCTTC.

This clonotype occurred a few times. V and J are TRBV20-1 and TRBJ2-7; 8 nucleotides match TRBD1. The germline gives CDR1 DFQATT, CDR2 SNEGSKA (reference sequence). The CDR3 spans 14 residues. The ends lost 6 bases at V and 5 bases at J; junction bases unmatched: 12. Here the CDR3 reads CSAAGQGIANEQYF. In nucleotides, the CDR3 is TGCAGTGCGGCCGGACAGGGAATTGCAAACGAGCAGTACTTC.

Ten or more counts support this clonotype. The chain links TRBV10-2 to TRBJ2-7; 9 bases agree with TRBD2. Germline V gene lookup returns CDR1 WSHSY and CDR2 SAAADI. The V segment lost 3 bases and the J segment 3 bases; nucleotides outside the gene matches: 3. The CDR3 covers 14 residues. The CDR3 nucleotides are TGCGCCAGCAGTGACCGCGGGAGGGGCTACGAGCAGTACTTC. Translated, it gives CASSDRGRGYEQYF.